The T cell receptor (beta chain) under discussion was sequenced for a study of lymphopenia after photon versus proton radiotherapy. Repertoires were generated with immunoSEQ multiplex PCR, while TCRdb's copy carries only in-frame clones and drops some. This sample has tens of thousands of clones, with around 89% found just once. Findings and limits, study-wide: Relative stability marked proton patients; photon patients lost diversity and naive cells. In patients who died, overall survival fell as post-nadir TCR diversity dropped more.

The V segment lost 0 bases and the J segment 8 bases; nucleotides outside the gene matches: 6. This CDR3 comprises 15 residues. CDR1 MRHNA and CDR2 SNTAGT come from the germline V gene. Note on this clone: Its target is not known.

This TCR was sampled from a man older than 75 with esophageal cancer. The chain joins TRBV6-4 to TRBJ2-1, with 8 bases identical to TRBD2. Sequenced here: peripheral blood, sampled from a patient treated with proton-based radiotherapy. CDR3 loop: CASSDSPGGPHEQFF. DNA for the CDR3: TGTGCCAGCAGTGACTCCCCGGGAGGGCCCCATGAGCAGTTCTTC.